These 31 T cell receptor beta chains were all obtained from the same sample, sequenced in a study of a mutant IDH1 vaccine in newly diagnosed glioma. Noted time point: week 11, during vaccination. Mutant IDH1 20-mer peptide, at 300 ug, made up each vaccine dose, with topical imiquimod. These receptors have no identified antigens. The repertoire was sequenced with immunoSEQ multiplex PCR; TCRdb's copy has only in-frame clones and lacks some. The sample contains about 25,000 clones, around 73% of which appear only once. This specimen was PBMCs, taken from a glioma patient whose treatment included an IDH1 peptide vaccine. These TCRs come from a woman between 18 and 30 years old with glioma.

The DNA of the CDR3 is TGTGCCAGCAGCTTAGTCTCTTCACTTAATAATTCACCCCTCCACTTT. It translates to CASSLVSSLNNSPLHF. The rearrangement links TRBV7-9 to TRBJ1-6, with D uncertain. Trimming pared 1 base from V and 5 bases from J, leaving 12 bases between. The germline CDR1 and CDR2 sequences are SEHNR and FQNEAQ (reference sequence). This CDR3 region has 16 residues.

V and J are TRBV28 and TRBJ1-2, with D maybe TRBD1 (6 bases). The CDR3 is 12 amino acids. Deletions cut 8 bases from V and 7 bases from J, with 14 bases between. The V gene's germline CDR1 is MDHEN and CDR2 SYDVKM. The chain's CDR3 is CASLGQGRGYTF. The CDR3 coding sequence is TGTGCCAGCCTTGGGCAGGGGCGTGGCTACACCTTC.

The rearrangement links TRBV7-9 to TRBJ1-1; possible D gene TRBD1, 6 bases. This CDR3 region has 13 residues. Germline-derived CDR1 and CDR2 are SEHNR and FQNEAQ (reference sequence). Trimming removed 8 bases at V and 8 bases at J, with 18 bases between. The CDR3 DNA reads TGTGCCAGCCTTACTTGGACAGATGCCGAAGCTTTCTTT. It translates to CASLTWTDAEAFF. Full variable domain (rest looked up from reference TRBV7-9 and TRBJ1-1): DTGVSQNPRHKITKRGQNVTFRCDPISEHNRLYWYRQTLGQGPEFLTYFQNEAQLEKSRLLSDRFSAERPKGSFSTLEIQRTEQGDSAMYLCASLTWTDAEAFFGQGTRLTVV.

The chain recombines TRBV30 with TRBJ2-5; 7 bases match TRBD2. Germline values: CDR1 GTSNPN, CDR2 SVGIG (reference sequence). Trimming cost V 3 bases and J 5 bases; bases outside gene matches: 6. This CDR3 is 13 amino acids long. The CDR3 DNA reads TGTGCCTGGAGACGAGGGGAGGGGGAGACCCAGTACTTC. Its protein product is CAWRRGEGETQYF.

CDR3: CASSTGGNEAFF. CDR3 sequence (DNA): TGTGCCAGCTCGACAGGCGGTAATGAAGCTTTCTTT. This rearrangement joins TRBV6-5 to TRBJ1-1, with D maybe TRBD1 (6 bases). The CDR3 length is 12 residues. The germline CDR1 and CDR2 sequences are MNHEY and SVGAGI. Trimming left V 8 bases short and J 7 bases short, with 14 bases between.

The chain is built from TRBV18 and TRBJ1-4; D gene uncertain. CDR1 KGHSH and CDR2 LQKENI come from the germline V gene. V dropped 2 bases and J dropped 8 bases, with 6 bases sitting between them. The CDR3 has 12 residues. CDR3 in amino acids: CASSPTREKLFF. CDR3 bases: TGTGCCAGCTCACCAACAAGGGAAAAACTGTTTTTT.

The CDR3 coding sequence is TGTGCCAGCAGCCAAGACTCCTTTTCCGGGGAGCTGTTTTTT. Protein sequence: CASSQDSFSGELFF. This sequence joins TRBV4-2 and TRBJ2-2; D remains unclear. Deletions cut 0 bases from V and 6 bases from J, with 8 bases between. There are 14 residues in the CDR3. The germline CDR1 and CDR2 sequences are LGHNA and YNFKEQ.

This chain links TRBV4-1 with TRBJ1-1; the D is unclear. The V gene's germline CDR1 is MGHRA and CDR2 YSYEKL. V was clipped by 3 bases and J by 2 bases, with 7 bases between them. The length of the CDR3 is 13 residues. CDR3 nucleotide sequence: TGCGCCAGCAGCCATACCCAAAACACTGAAGCTTTCTTT. This encodes CASSHTQNTEAFF.

This clone was observed a few times. The rearrangement uses TRBV19 and TRBJ1-2, with a tentative D call TRBD1 (5 bases). Trimming left V 2 bases short and J 6 bases short, with 16 bases between. Germline lookup yields CDR1 LNHDA and CDR2 SQIVND (reference sequence). This CDR3 spans 15 amino acids. CDR3 sequence: CASSISGVRGNGYTF. CDR3 DNA sequence: TGTGCCAGTAGTATATCCGGTGTAAGGGGAAATGGCTACACCTTC. The variable domain in full, with the rest retrieved from reference TRBV19 and TRBJ1-2, is DGGITQSPKYLFRKEGQNVTLSCEQNLNHDAMYWYRQDPGQGLRLIYYSQIVNDFQKGDIAEGYSVSREKKESFPLTVTSAQKNPTAFYLCASSISGVRGNGYTFGSGTRLTVV.

The table lists this clone with a few counts. The V and J genes are TRBV6-5 and TRBJ2-5, with D perhaps matching TRBD2 (6 bases). V lost 6 bases to trimming and J lost 7 bases, with 21 bases between them. The CDR3 has 15 amino acids. CDR1 and CDR2 (germline): MNHEY, SVGAGI. CDR3 bases: TGTGCCAGCAGCAATAGCGTTGGAGGGCCGGGGACCCAGTACTTC. This translates into CASSNSVGGPGTQYF.

The V gene is TRBV5-4, the J gene TRBJ2-3; 10 bases are shared with TRBD2. Germline trimming cut 4 bases from V and 1 base from J; bases unmatched to any gene: 3. Germline assignment: CDR1 SGHNT and CDR2 YYREEE (reference sequence). There are 15 residues in the CDR3. In nucleotides, the CDR3 is TGTGCCAGCAGCACTCTAGCGGGGGGCACAGATACGCAGTATTTT. This codes for CASSTLAGGTDTQYF.

The chain links TRBV5-4 to TRBJ2-4; 11 bases are shared with TRBD1. V was pared by 4 bases and J by 1 base, with 4 bases of the junction left unmatched. Germline values: CDR1 SGHNT, CDR2 YYREEE (reference sequence). The CDR3 has 16 residues. The CDR3 DNA reads TGTGCCAGCAGCCGCGGACAGGGGGCCGCCAAAAACATTCAGTACTTC. It is translated as CASSRGQGAAKNIQYF. The full variable domain, completed using reference TRBV5-4 and TRBJ2-4, is ETGVTQSPTHLIKTRGQQVTLRCSSQSGHNTVSWYQQALGQGPQFIFQYYREEENGRGNFPPRFSGLQFPNYSSELNVNALELDDSALYLCASSRGQGAAKNIQYFGAGTRLSVL.

V gene TRBV13 combines with J gene TRBJ2-5, with 10 positions matching TRBD2. This CDR3 region has 14 residues. V lost 4 bases and J lost 3; bases outside the gene matches: 2. The germline CDR1 and CDR2 sequences are PRHDT and FYEKMQ (reference sequence). For the CDR3, the DNA is TGTGCCAGCAGCTCTGGACTAGCGGAAGAGACCCAGTACTTC. Translation gives CASSSGLAEETQYF.

CDR3 sequence reads: CAWETYRNTIYF. CDR3 DNA: TGTGCCTGGGAAACATACAGGAACACCATATATTTT. The chain recombines TRBV30 with TRBJ1-3, with D perhaps TRBD1 (5 bases). Germline V lookup: CDR1 GTSNPN, CDR2 SVGIG (reference sequence). V was trimmed by 5 bases and J by 7 bases, leaving 12 bases between them. There are 12 residues in the CDR3.

V is TRBV7-2 and J is TRBJ1-5; D is undetermined. The germline gives CDR1 SGHTA, CDR2 FQGNSA. V was trimmed by 1 base and J by 6 bases, leaving 10 bases between them. The CDR3 totals 14 residues. CDR3 sequence reads: CASSLVVIGQPQHF. CDR3 DNA sequence: TGTGCCAGCAGCTTAGTAGTAATTGGTCAGCCCCAGCATTTT.

V is TRBV18 and J is TRBJ1-2; no reliable D call. Trimming left V 0 bases short and J 4 bases short, with 12 bases between. In germline, CDR1 is KGHSH, CDR2 LQKENI. The CDR3 has 15 amino acids. CDR3 in amino acids: CASSPPVAGGYGYTF. CDR3 DNA: TGTGCCAGCTCACCACCGGTTGCCGGTGGCTATGGCTACACCTTC. Variable domain in full (rest from reference TRBV18 and TRBJ1-2): NAGVMQNPRHLVRRRGQEARLRCSPMKGHSHVYWYRQLPEEGLKFMVYLQKENIIDESGMPKERFSAEFPKEGPSILRIQQVVRGDSAAYFCASSPPVAGGYGYTFGSGTRLTVV.

This clone was seen a handful of times. The rearrangement joins TRBV15 to TRBJ1-4, with D unresolved. The CDR3 has 12 amino acids. Trimming removed 1 base at V and 10 bases at J, with 7 bases between. Germline lookup yields CDR1 LNHNV and CDR2 YYDKDF (reference sequence). The CDR3 region has the DNA TGTGCCACCAGCAGAGTAGAGGGAAAACTGTTTTTT. Its translation: CATSRVEGKLFF.

In the case of this clone: Other DNA sequences in this specimen translate into the identical CDR3. V and J are TRBV19 and TRBJ1-2; a weak D match, TRBD1 (5 bases). Germline V gene sequence: CDR1 LNHDA, CDR2 SQIVND (reference sequence). The CDR3 spans 13 residues. Trimming removed 5 bases at V and 5 bases at J, with 12 bases between. The CDR3 sequence: CASSLQGDYGYTF. CDR3 DNA: TGTGCCAGTAGTCTCCAGGGAGATTATGGCTACACCTTC.

J is TRBJ1-1 and V is TRBV11-3; a possible D gene is TRBD1 (5 bases). In germline, CDR1 is SGHNT, CDR2 YENEEA. V was cut by 5 bases and J by 4 bases, with 17 bases left in between. The CDR3 spans 15 residues. The CDR3 region is CASSPPQGVVTEAFF. CDR3 DNA: TGTGCCAGCAGCCCTCCCCAGGGCGTCGTCACTGAAGCTTTCTTT. Combining the CDR3 with reference TRBV11-3 and TRBJ1-1 gives the whole variable domain EAGVVQSPRYKIIEKKQPVAFWCNPISGHNTLYWYLQNLGQGPELLIRYENEEAVDDSQLPKDRFSAERLKGVDSTLKIQPAELGDSAVYLCASSPPQGVVTEAFFGQGTRLTVV.

The rearrangement joins TRBV11-2 to TRBJ2-7, with D possibly called TRBD1 or TRBD2 (5 bases each). Trimming pared 6 bases from V and 5 bases from J, leaving 26 bases between. Germline values: CDR1 SGHAT, CDR2 FQNNGV. The CDR3 is 17 residues long. As DNA, the CDR3 is TGTGCCAGCAGGGAACGGGACCGTCTGACTCTGGGGAACGAGCAGTACTTC. Translating it yields CASRERDRLTLGNEQYF.

This clone showed up just once. The chain carries TRBV7-2 and TRBJ2-7; 10 bases are a match to TRBD2. This CDR3 is built from 16 residues. The V gene end was trimmed by 1 base and the J gene end by 5 bases; junction bases not matched to a gene: 8. Germline V gives CDR1 SGHTA, CDR2 FQGNSA. The CDR3 bases are TGTGCCAGCAGCTTAGAGCGAGCGGGGGGGCTTAACGAGCAGTACTTC. Protein product: CASSLERAGGLNEQYF.

There are a few counts of this clone. The V call is TRBV2, the J call TRBJ1-2, with 8 bases identical to TRBD1. The length of the CDR3 is 11 residues. Unmatched junction bases numbered 3, after V lost 8 bases and J lost 7 bases. Germline CDR1 is SNHLY and CDR2 is FYNNEI. The CDR3 nucleotides read TGTGCCAGCGGACAGGGAGTTGGCTACACCTTC. Encoded protein: CASGQGVGYTF.

V gene TRBV11-1 combines with J gene TRBJ1-2; D ambiguous. In germline, CDR1 is SGHAT, CDR2 FQDESV (reference sequence). V was clipped by 0 bases and J by 3 bases, with 2 bases between them. The CDR3 consists of 12 residues. DNA of the CDR3: TGTGCCAGCAGCTTAGCGGACTATGGCTACACCTTC. Protein sequence: CASSLADYGYTF.

V usage is TRBV7-2 and J usage is TRBJ1-2, with TRBD1 matching over 7 bases. CDR1 SGHTA and CDR2 FQGNSA come from the germline V gene. V dropped 0 bases and J dropped 2; count of bases not matched to a gene: 6. The CDR3 is made up of 16 amino acids. CDR3 sequence (DNA): TGTGCCAGCAGCTTAGCGACCAGGGGGGCAAACTATGGCTACACCTTC. Its translation: CASSLATRGANYGYTF.

The rearrangement links TRBV10-3 to TRBJ2-7, with 10 bases fitting TRBD2. CDR1 and CDR2 (germline): ENHRY, SYGVKD. Trimming cost V 4 bases and J 3 bases; bases outside gene matches: 21. The CDR3 runs 20 residues. DNA for the CDR3: TGTGCCATCAGTGGTACGAGGGGAGGACTAGCGGAAGAAGGGATCTACGAGCAGTACTTC. As protein: CAISGTRGGLAEEGIYEQYF.

The chain joins TRBV10-2 to TRBJ2-1; D may be TRBD2 (5 bases). Trimming cost V 0 bases and J 4 bases, with 13 bases left between them. Germline CDR1 and CDR2: WSHSY and SAAADI. The CDR3 consists of 16 residues. The CDR3 sequence: CASSESGGGLYNEQFF. As DNA, the CDR3 is TGCGCCAGCAGTGAGTCAGGTGGCGGGTTGTACAATGAGCAGTTCTTC.

CDR3 protein: CSAREGIEQFF. Written as DNA, the CDR3 is TGCAGTGCTAGAGAAGGGATAGAGCAGTTCTTC. The chain joins TRBV20-1 to TRBJ2-1; D is uncertain. V was clipped by 0 bases and J by 10 bases, with 7 bases between them. The CDR3 extends over 11 amino acids. Looked up from germline, CDR1 is DFQATT and CDR2 is SNEGSKA (reference sequence).

The V call is TRBV5-4, the J call TRBJ2-2, with 7 bases that match TRBD1. Germline trimming cut 4 bases from V and 6 bases from J; bases unmatched to any gene: 9. The CDR3 consists of 15 residues. CDR1 and CDR2 from the germline V gene are SGHNT and YYREEE (reference sequence). The CDR3: CASSPQIQGAGELFF. CDR3 bases: TGTGCCAGCAGCCCGCAGATCCAGGGGGCCGGGGAGCTGTTTTTT.

The chain employs TRBV13 and TRBJ1-5; unclear D gene. V lost 4 bases to trimming and J lost 3 bases, with 13 bases between them. The germline V gene has CDR1 PRHDT and CDR2 FYEKMQ (reference sequence). The CDR3 has 15 amino acids. Here the CDR3 reads CASSSYGEPNQPQHF. CDR3 in DNA: TGTGCCAGCAGCTCGTATGGGGAACCCAATCAGCCCCAGCATTTT.

This rearrangement joins TRBV29-1 to TRBJ2-1, with D unresolved. The germline V gene has CDR1 SQVTM and CDR2 ANQGSEA. The CDR3 contains 10 residues. V lost 5 bases, J lost 5 bases, and 4 bases lay in between. The CDR3 reads CSVKNNEQFF. CDR3 coding DNA: TGCAGCGTTAAAAACAATGAGCAGTTCTTC.

The chain joins TRBV5-4 to TRBJ2-3; 8 nucleotides align to TRBD2. V shed 1 base, J shed 4 bases, and the junction held 5 bases outside the gene matches. The CDR3 has 15 amino acids. CDR1 is SGHNT, CDR2 YYREEE, per germline (reference sequence). CDR3 sequence reads: CASSLSGGSADTQYF. The CDR3, as DNA: TGTGCCAGCAGCTTGAGCGGGGGCAGCGCAGATACGCAGTATTTT.